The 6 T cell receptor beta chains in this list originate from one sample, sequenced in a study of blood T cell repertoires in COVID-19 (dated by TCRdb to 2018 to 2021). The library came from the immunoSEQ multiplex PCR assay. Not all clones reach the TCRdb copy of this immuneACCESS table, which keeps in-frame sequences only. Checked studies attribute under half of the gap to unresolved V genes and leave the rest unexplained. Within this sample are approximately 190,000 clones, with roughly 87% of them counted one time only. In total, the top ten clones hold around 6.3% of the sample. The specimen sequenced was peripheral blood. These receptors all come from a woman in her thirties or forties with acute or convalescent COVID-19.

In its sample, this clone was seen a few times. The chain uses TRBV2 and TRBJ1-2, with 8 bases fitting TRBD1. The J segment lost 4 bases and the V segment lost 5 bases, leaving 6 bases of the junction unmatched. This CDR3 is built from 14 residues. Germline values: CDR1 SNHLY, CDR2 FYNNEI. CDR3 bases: TGTGCCAGCAGTCCCGGGACAGGAGGCTATGGCTACACCTTC. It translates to CASSPGTGGYGYTF.

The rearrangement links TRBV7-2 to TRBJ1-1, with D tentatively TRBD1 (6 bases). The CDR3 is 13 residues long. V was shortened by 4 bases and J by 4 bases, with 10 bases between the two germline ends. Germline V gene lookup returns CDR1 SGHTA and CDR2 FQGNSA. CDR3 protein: CASSSGVGTEAFF. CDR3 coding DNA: TGTGCCAGCAGCTCAGGGGTTGGCACTGAAGCTTTCTTT. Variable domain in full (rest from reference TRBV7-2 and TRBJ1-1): GAGVSQSPSNKVTEKGKDVELRCDPISGHTALYWYRQSLGQGLEFLIYFQGNSAPDKSGLPSDRFSAERTGGSVSTLTIQRTQQEDSAVYLCASSSGVGTEAFFGQGTRLTVV.

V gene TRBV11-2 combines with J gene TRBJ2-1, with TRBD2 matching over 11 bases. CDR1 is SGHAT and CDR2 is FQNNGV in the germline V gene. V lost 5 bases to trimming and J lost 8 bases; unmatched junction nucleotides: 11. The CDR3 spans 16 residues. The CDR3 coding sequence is TGTGCCAGCAGCCCCCGAACTAGCGGGAGAGGGGATGAGCAGTTCTTC. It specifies CASSPRTSGRGDEQFF.

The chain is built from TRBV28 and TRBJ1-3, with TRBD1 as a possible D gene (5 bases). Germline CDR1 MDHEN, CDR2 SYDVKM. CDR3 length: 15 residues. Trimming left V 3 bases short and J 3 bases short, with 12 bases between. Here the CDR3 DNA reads TGTGCCAGCAGTTTCCGATGGGGGGGTGGAAACACCATATATTTT. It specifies CASSFRWGGGNTIYF.

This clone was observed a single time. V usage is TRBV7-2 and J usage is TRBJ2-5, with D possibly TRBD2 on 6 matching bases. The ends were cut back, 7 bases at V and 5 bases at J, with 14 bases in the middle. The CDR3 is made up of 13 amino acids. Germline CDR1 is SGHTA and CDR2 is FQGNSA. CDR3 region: CASTFLGGETQYF. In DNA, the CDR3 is TGTGCCAGCACCTTCCTTGGGGGGGAGACCCAGTACTTC.

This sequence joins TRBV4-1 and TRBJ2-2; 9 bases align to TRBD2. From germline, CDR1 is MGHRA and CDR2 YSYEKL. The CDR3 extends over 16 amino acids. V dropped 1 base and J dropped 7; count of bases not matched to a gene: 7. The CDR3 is CASSQGGLASIGELFF. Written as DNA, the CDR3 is TGCGCCAGCAGCCAAGGGGGACTAGCAAGTATCGGGGAGCTGTTTTTT.